This TCR beta chain was sequenced in a study of T cell responses to AZD1222 COVID-19 vaccine. Whole-study findings and limits: Reports say nearly half of spike-specific TCRs go after unmutated variant regions. Spike was spanned by vaccine-associated CD4 TCRs, which were dominant at 160-218 and 743-854. Clonal diversity may have been underestimated in mostly white British donors. Baseline testing showed seropositivity in only five to seven AZD1222 recipients.

Points on this clone: Its antigen is still unknown.

This CDR3 is 15 amino acids long. Germline CDR1 and CDR2: SGHRS and YFSETQ. The junction had 6 bases not matched to a gene; V was cut back by 0 bases and J by 7 bases. Here immunoSEQ multiplex PCR was the method, and the copy in TCRdb shows in-frame clones only, minus some. The table has around 130,000 clones, 93% seen once. This receptor was identified in an adult in good health. The chain is built from TRBV5-1 and TRBJ2-1; 8 nucleotides align to TRBD2. The sequencing used peripheral blood, collected on day 0 of AZD1222 vaccination. CDR3 bases: TGCGCCAGCAGCTTGGCGATAGCGGGACTTAATGAGCAGTTCTTC. It encodes CASSLAIAGLNEQFF.